This TCR beta chain came from a study of long-term antiretroviral therapy in people with HIV. Study conclusions and caveats: In samples taken after ART, diversity increased but remained below transplant donor control levels.

Sequencing used immunoSEQ v3.0 at survey level. Sequencing used immunoSEQ multiplex PCR; TCRdb keeps in-frame clones, though not all of them. The table has some 25,000 clones, 86% seen once; the top ten hold around a sixth. Germline loops: CDR1 SNHLY, CDR2 FYNNEI. CDR3 size: 12 residues. On this clone: The antigen remains undetermined. Sequence at one end of the junction differs from germline and may be a read error.

This receptor was obtained from a man aged 50 to 60 with HIV. This chain uses TRBV2 with TRBJ2-2; D unresolved. The sequences come from unsorted PBMCs, collected 1.2 years after starting antiretroviral therapy. CDR3 in DNA: TGTGCCAGCAGCTACAACACCTGGGAGCTGTTTTTT. It codes for CASSYNTWELFF.